This T cell receptor (beta chain) was captured in a study of beta chain features in type 1 diabetes. Study results and limitations: For type 1 diabetes patients, VDJ junctions showed fewer insertions and more deletions.

This clone was observed a few times. The antigen is undetermined. Expressed TCRB transcripts were sequenced after all isolated RNA was converted to cDNA. Sequenced by immunoSEQ multiplex PCR; TCRdb stores in-frame clones only, minus some. The table includes hundreds of thousands of clones, 15% to 20% detected once. CD4+ naive, central memory, regulatory and stem cell-like memory subsets were isolated by sorting on CD45RO/CCR7/CD25/CD127/CD95/CD27. In germline, CDR1 is SNHLY, CDR2 FYNNEI. V lost 6 bases to trimming and J lost 3 bases, with 14 bases between them. The CDR3 is 14 residues long. Sequencing was carried out using naive CD4+ T cells from blood. The chain has TRBV2 and TRBJ1-1, with no clear D. This receptor was identified in a woman in her late teens or twenties in good health. The CDR3 loop reads CASRPPGAYTEAFF. The CDR3 region has the DNA TGTGCCAGCAGGCCTCCCGGAGCTTACACTGAAGCTTTCTTT.